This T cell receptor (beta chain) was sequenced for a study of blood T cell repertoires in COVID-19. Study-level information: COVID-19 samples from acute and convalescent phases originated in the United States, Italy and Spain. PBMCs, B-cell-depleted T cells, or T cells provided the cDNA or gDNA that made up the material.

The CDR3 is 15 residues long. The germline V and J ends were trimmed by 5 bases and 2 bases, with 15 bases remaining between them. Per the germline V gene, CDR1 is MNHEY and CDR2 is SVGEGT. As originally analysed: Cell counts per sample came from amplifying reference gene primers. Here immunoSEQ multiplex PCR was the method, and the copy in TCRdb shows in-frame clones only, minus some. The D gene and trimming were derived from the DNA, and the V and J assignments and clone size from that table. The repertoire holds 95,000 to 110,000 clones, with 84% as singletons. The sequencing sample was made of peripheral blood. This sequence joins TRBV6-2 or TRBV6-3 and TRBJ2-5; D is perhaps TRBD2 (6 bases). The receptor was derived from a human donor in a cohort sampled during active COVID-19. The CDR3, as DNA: TGTGCCAGCAGTAGAGAGGGACTGGGGCAAGAGACCCAGTACTTC. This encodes CASSREGLGQETQYF.